This entry features one T cell receptor beta chain sequence. The data stem from a study of T cell changes during pregnancy in multiple sclerosis. The CDR3 is 16 residues long. CDR1 is SGDLS, CDR2 YYNGEE, per germline. V dropped 0 bases and J dropped 6; count of bases not matched to a gene: 8. Here immunoSEQ multiplex PCR was the method, and the copy in TCRdb shows in-frame clones only, minus some. The repertoire consists of under 60,000 clones, with approximately 92% occurring once and the leading ten covering less than 0.25%. This chain joins TRBV9 and TRBJ2-2; 7 bases match TRBD1. This TCR was sampled from a female donor with multiple sclerosis, enrolled in a pregnancy study. The sequencing here drew on CD4+ T cells from peripheral blood mononuclear cells, taken in the third trimester of pregnancy. The CDR3 protein is CASSVGQGRTSGELFF. CDR3 coding DNA: TGTGCCAGCAGCGTAGGACAGGGTAGAACGTCCGGGGAGCTGTTTTTT.